This TCR beta chain was observed in a study of early T cells in non-severe SARS-CoV-2 infection. Study-wide context: Sequencing was performed on bulk RNA from unsorted whole blood, leaving chains unpaired.

General study findings and limits: Matching results from VDJdb favored anti-spike CD8 responses, leaving private and CD4 specificities undetected.

Each single cDNA molecule received a unique molecular identifier. TCRdb ran MiXCR on the 5' RACE reads and lists one entry per CDR3 protein. The sample carries about 70,000 distinct CDR3 sequences, approximately 15% recorded once. V was cut by 6 bases and J by 2 bases, with 18 bases left in between. CDR3 length equals 15 residues. CDR1 and CDR2 (germline): DFQATT, SNEGSKA (reference sequence). A word on this clonotype: The target antigen is unknown.

The sample here was whole blood, taken at baseline. The chain uses TRBV20-1 and TRBJ2-3; a possible D gene is TRBD1 (5 bases). The origin of this receptor is an adult who was a healthcare worker with PCR-confirmed SARS-CoV-2 infection or an uninfected control (not recorded which). CDR3 protein: CSAFPSGGHTDTQYF. For the CDR3, the DNA is TGCAGTGCCTTTCCTTCTGGCGGACACACAGATACGCAGTATTTT.